The 11 T cell receptor beta chains given below trace back to one sample, sequenced in a study of cytomegalovirus exposure and HLA in healthy donors. It was with 60 Vbeta and 13 Jbeta primers that the PCR ran. Sequenced by immunoSEQ multiplex PCR; TCRdb stores in-frame clones only, minus some. The top ten hold 5% to 7% of the sample, which has some 85,000 clones, about 78% seen once. Specimen: PBMCs. These receptor sequences come from a man aged 18 to 30 in good health and CMV-seropositive.

This chain uses TRBV20-1 with TRBJ2-1; D ambiguous. The CDR3 runs 11 residues. V was clipped by 6 bases and J by 7 bases, with 10 bases between them. The V gene's germline CDR1 is DFQATT and CDR2 SNEGSKA (reference sequence). The CDR3 is CSALKPNEQFF. For the CDR3, the DNA is TGCAGTGCCCTAAAGCCGAATGAGCAGTTCTTC.

J is TRBJ1-5 and V is TRBV4-1; D uncertain. V lost 5 bases, J lost 2 bases, and 10 bases lay in between. CDR3 size: 14 residues. CDR1 is MGHRA and CDR2 is YSYEKL in the germline V gene. DNA for the CDR3: TGCGCCAGCAGCTGGTTGCGTGGCAATCAGCCCCAGCATTTT. Translating it yields CASSWLRGNQPQHF.

V is TRBV4-2 and J is TRBJ2-3; 10 nucleotides agree with TRBD2. The CDR3 has 16 residues. Trimming cost V 1 base and J 3 bases; bases outside gene matches: 4. Germline CDR1 and CDR2: LGHNA and YNFKEQ. The CDR3 DNA sequence: TGTGCCAGCAGCCAAGCTAGCGGGAGTAGGACAGATACGCAGTATTTT. This gives the protein CASSQASGSRTDTQYF.

This clone was seen a handful of times. CDR3 region: CASSPATRGEAFF. The CDR3, as DNA: TGCGCCAGCAGCCCCGCAACCAGGGGTGAAGCTTTCTTT. The rearrangement links TRBV4-1 to TRBJ1-1; D is perhaps TRBD1 (6 bases). This CDR3 has 13 residues. Germline lookup yields CDR1 MGHRA and CDR2 YSYEKL. The germline V and J ends were trimmed by 4 bases and 7 bases, with 13 bases remaining between them.

The V gene is TRBV4-1, the J gene TRBJ2-3, with TRBD1 matching over 10 bases. The CDR3 runs 16 residues. Germline CDR1 is MGHRA and CDR2 is YSYEKL. Germline trimming cut 3 bases from V and 1 base from J; bases unmatched to any gene: 4. This chain's CDR3 is CASSHRQGARTDTQYF. The CDR3 DNA follows: TGCGCCAGCAGCCATAGACAGGGGGCGCGCACAGATACGCAGTATTTT.

V usage is TRBV10-1 and J usage is TRBJ2-5, with 10 bases lining up with TRBD2. Germline assignment: CDR1 WNHNN and CDR2 SYGVQD (reference sequence). The CDR3 length is 14 residues. V gave up 10 bases and J gave up 3 bases; unmatched junction bases: 8. The DNA of the CDR3 is TGCGCCATTACCGGGACTAGCGTTGAAGAGACCCAGTACTTC. Encoded protein: CAITGTSVEETQYF.

The genes are TRBV5-1 and TRBJ2-1; D is perhaps TRBD2 (6 bases). V was trimmed by 5 bases and J by 7 bases, leaving 16 bases between them. The CDR3 covers 14 residues. Germline V gives CDR1 SGHRS, CDR2 YFSETQ. This CDR3 reads CASRAGTPLNEQFF. CDR3 in DNA: TGCGCCAGCAGGGCCGGGACTCCTCTAAATGAGCAGTTCTTC.

This rearrangement joins TRBV4-1 to TRBJ2-5, with 10 positions matching TRBD1. Germline CDR1 and CDR2: MGHRA and YSYEKL. V shed 1 base, J shed 7 bases, and the junction held 6 bases outside the gene matches. The CDR3 has 15 amino acids. CDR3 DNA sequence: TGCGCCAGCAGCCAAGCGGGACAGGGGTTGGGGACCCAGTACTTC. Protein: CASSQAGQGLGTQYF.

The rearrangement joins TRBV6-1 to TRBJ1-5; TRBD1 might be the D (5 bases). Germline loops: CDR1 MNHNS, CDR2 SASEGT. This CDR3 has 14 amino acids. Deletions cut 5 bases from V and 0 bases from J, with 8 bases between. CDR3 nucleotides: TGTGCCAGCAGTCTGACAGATAGCAATCAGCCCCAGCATTTT. Its translation: CASSLTDSNQPQHF.

The chain joins TRBV28 to TRBJ1-5; tentatively, D is TRBD1 (6 bases). This CDR3 comprises 13 residues. V was clipped by 10 bases and J by 5 bases, with 15 bases between them. Germline values: CDR1 MDHEN, CDR2 SYDVKM. The CDR3 loop reads CAIRRTVYQPQHF. Written as DNA, the CDR3 is TGTGCCATCCGTCGGACAGTGTATCAGCCCCAGCATTTT. The full variable domain, completed using reference TRBV28 and TRBJ1-5, is DVKVTQSSRYLVKRTGEKVFLECVQDMDHENMFWYRQDPGLGLRLIYFSYDVKMKEKGDIPEGYSVSREKKERFSLILESASTNQTSMYLCAIRRTVYQPQHFGDGTRLSIL.

The rearrangement joins TRBV27 to TRBJ1-5, with D possibly matching TRBD1 (6 bases). Germline CDR1 is MNHEY and CDR2 is SMNVEV (reference sequence). The CDR3 has 14 amino acids. The ends were cut back, 4 bases at V and 7 bases at J, with 14 bases in the middle. As DNA, the CDR3 is TGTGCCAGCAGTTCCACAGGGACGGGGCAGCCCCAGCATTTT. This gives the protein CASSSTGTGQPQHF.